These T cell receptor beta chains were read from a single sample in a study of T-cell reconstitution after alpha-beta-depleted transplantation in children. One entry per CDR3 protein results from TCRdb running MiXCR on the PCR reads. The sample contains hundreds of thousands of distinct CDR3 sequences, roughly 13% of which appear only once. The sample here was PBMCs, taken before TCRalphabeta/CD19-depleted stem cell transplant. These receptors were taken from a girl aged 2-9 years with congenital amegakaryocytic thrombocytopenia, due to receive a stem cell transplant. Both conserved end residues are part of each CDR3. D genes are given only for firm matches. Not all rows give a size; the values are once, few, many and, for expanded clones, a class.

cdr3_aa | cdr3_nt | v_call | clone_size | d_call | j_call
CASRRSSANYEQYF | TGTGCCAGCAGGCGGTCCTCAGCCAATTACGAGCAGTACTTC | TRBV12-3/TRBV12-4 | NA | NA | TRBJ2-7
CSGRTDTQYF | TGCAGCGGGCGGACAGATACGCAGTATTTT | TRBV29-1 | many | NA | TRBJ2-3
CASSYADGELFF | TGTGCCAGCAGTTATGCGGACGGGGAGCTGTTTTTT | TRBV6-2/TRBV6-3 | few | NA | TRBJ2-2
CASSLGGTGGLNTEAFF | TGCGCCAGCAGCTTGGGGGGAACAGGGGGCTTGAACACTGAAGCTTTCTTT | TRBV5-1 | many | TRBD1 | TRBJ1-1
CAWFDRRVKNTEAFF | TGTGCCTGGTTCGATCGACGGGTCAAGAACACTGAAGCTTTCTTT | TRBV30 | few | NA | TRBJ1-1
CASSLGLAEGEQFF | TGCGCCAGCAGCTTGGGACTAGCCGAAGGCGAGCAGTTCTTC | TRBV5-1 | many | TRBD2 | TRBJ2-1
CASSLDLLNYGYTF | TGCGCCAGCAGCTTGGACTTACTTAACTATGGCTACACCTTC | TRBV5-1 | many | NA | TRBJ1-2
CATSADPGSYEQYF | TGTGCCACCAGCGCCGATCCGGGCTCCTACGAGCAGTACTTC | TRBV15 | NA | NA | TRBJ2-7
CSARTSGSDGELFF | TGCAGTGCTAGGACTAGCGGGAGTGACGGGGAGCTGTTTTTT | TRBV20-1 | NA | TRBD2 | TRBJ2-2
CASSFGRGVETQYF | TGTGCCAGCAGTTTTGGTAGGGGGGTAGAGACCCAGTACTTC | TRBV28 | NA | NA | TRBJ2-5
CASSPWTGGHQPQHF | TGTGCCAGCAGCCCTTGGACAGGCGGTCACCAGCCCCAGCATTTT | TRBV7-2 | few | TRBD1 | TRBJ1-5
CSVAPASLGTEAFF | TGCAGCGTCGCCCCCGCCAGTTTGGGCACTGAAGCTTTCTTT | TRBV29-1 | many | NA | TRBJ1-1
CAWSGSPSGDRETQYF | TGTGCCTGGAGTGGGTCCCCTAGCGGCGATAGGGAGACCCAGTACTTC | TRBV30 | NA | TRBD2 | TRBJ2-5
CASSLTPGHPYEQYF | TGTGCCAGCAGCTTAACGCCTGGACACCCCTACGAGCAGTACTTC | TRBV7-3 | NA | NA | TRBJ2-7
CASSPDGHQMGGYTF | TGCGCCAGCAGCCCGGACGGACATCAGATGGGTGGCTACACCTTC | TRBV5-1 | few | NA | TRBJ1-2
CSARETSGRSQETQYF | TGCAGTGCTAGGGAGACTAGCGGGAGGAGCCAAGAGACCCAGTACTTC | TRBV20-1 | once | TRBD2 | TRBJ2-5
CASSYSTAAYGYTF | TGTGCCAGCAGTTACTCGACTGCCGCCTATGGCTACACCTTC | TRBV6-5 | NA | NA | TRBJ1-2
CSARGVSGRAYNEQFF | TGCAGTGCCAGAGGCGTCTCCGGGAGGGCCTACAATGAGCAGTTCTTC | TRBV20-1 | NA | TRBD2 | TRBJ2-1
CASRSLDPNTGELFF | TGTGCCAGCAGATCCCTAGATCCTAACACCGGGGAGCTGTTTTTT | TRBV11-2 | many | NA | TRBJ2-2
CASSLAGLMETQYF | TGTGCCAGCAGCTTAGCGGGCCTCATGGAGACCCAGTACTTC | TRBV7-9 | few | NA | TRBJ2-5
CAWKGENTEAFF | TGTGCCTGGAAAGGGGAGAACACTGAAGCTTTCTTT | TRBV30 | NA | NA | TRBJ1-1
CSASPQGEGETQYF | TGCAGTGCTAGCCCGCAGGGAGAGGGAGAGACCCAGTACTTC | TRBV20-1 | NA | NA | TRBJ2-5
CASSFWAVETQYF | TGCGCCAGCAGCTTCTGGGCTGTAGAGACCCAGTACTTC | TRBV5-1 | many | NA | TRBJ2-5
CASSTGTSGYNNEQFF | TGTGCCAGCAGCACTGGGACTAGCGGTTACAACAATGAGCAGTTCTTC | TRBV5-6 | many | TRBD2 | TRBJ2-1
CASSLGQGANYEQYF | TGCGCCAGCAGCTTGGGACAGGGGGCTAACTACGAGCAGTACTTC | TRBV5-1 | many | TRBD1 | TRBJ2-7
CASTPRLAHTQYF | TGCGCCAGCACCCCCAGATTGGCTCATACGCAGTATTTT | TRBV5-1 | many | NA | TRBJ2-3
CASSVGQGAGVEQFF | TGTGCCAGCAGCGTGGGGCAGGGGGCAGGGGTTGAGCAGTTCTTC | TRBV9 | few | TRBD1 | TRBJ2-1
CSASSESSYNEQFF | TGCAGTGCTAGCAGCGAAAGCTCCTACAATGAGCAGTTCTTC | TRBV20-1 | many | NA | TRBJ2-1
CASSSLGLVETQYF | TGTGCCAGCAGTTCCCTTGGACTAGTAGAGACCCAGTACTTC | TRBV12-3/TRBV12-4 | NA | TRBD2 | TRBJ2-5
CASSFKGTTYEQYF | TGCGCCAGCAGCTTTAAGGGGACCACCTACGAGCAGTACTTC | TRBV5-1 | many | NA | TRBJ2-7
CASSKTQPQETQYF | TGCGCCAGCAGCAAGACTCAGCCCCAAGAGACCCAGTACTTC | TRBV5-1 | NA | NA | TRBJ2-5
CAIAASGANVLTF | TGTGCCATCGCGGCCTCTGGGGCCAACGTCCTGACTTTC | TRBV10-3 | NA | NA | TRBJ2-6
CASSLSPGPPYEQYF | TGTGCCAGCAGTTTAAGTCCGGGACCCCCCTACGAGCAGTACTTC | TRBV12-3/TRBV12-4 | many | NA | TRBJ2-7